The next 5 T cell receptor beta chains were all read from a single sample in a study of Graves' ophthalmopathy and Graves' hyperthyroidism. Beta-chain TCR CDR3 regions were amplified from RNA transcripts. RT-PCR with HTBI primers came first, then second-round multiplex PCR. TCRdb redid the calling of the multiplex PCR reads with MiXCR, one entry per CDR3 protein. The sample includes 500,000 to 700,000 distinct CDR3 sequences, roughly 40% seen only once; the top ten take about 4.6%. The sample was peripheral blood or thyroid tissue (not recorded which). All receptors derive from an adult man with Graves' hyperthyroidism.

The genes are TRBV5-5 and TRBJ1-5; D is uncertain. Trimming removed 1 base from V and 0 bases from J, with 8 bases in between. This CDR3 has 15 residues. CDR1 and CDR2 from the germline V gene are SGHKS and YYEKEE (reference sequence). CDR3 sequence (DNA): TGTGCCAGCAGCTTGTACGGAAATAGCAATCAGCCCCAGCATTTT. Translated, it gives CASSLYGNSNQPQHF.

The chain couples TRBV7-9 to TRBJ2-7, with 12 nucleotides matching TRBD2. TRBJ2-1 explains the end of the DNA better; the J call may be wrong. The germline V gene has CDR1 SEHNR and CDR2 FQNEAQ (reference sequence). This CDR3 is built from 16 residues. This CDR3 reads CASSSTGLAGYNEQFF. The CDR3 DNA reads as TGTGCCAGCAGCTCTACAGGACTAGCGGGGTACAATGAGCAGTTCTTC.

This clonotype was observed at least ten times. The CDR3 DNA reads TGTGCCAGCAGCGTGACAGGGGTTACCTACGAGCAGTACTTC. This translates into CASSVTGVTYEQYF. The chain links TRBV9 to TRBJ2-7; 8 positions agree with TRBD1. Germline V CDR1 and CDR2: SGDLS, YYNGEE. This CDR3 comprises 14 residues. The trim removed 2 bases at V and 2 bases at J, leaving 3 bases unmatched.

The V and J genes are TRBV14 and TRBJ2-3, with 9 positions matching TRBD2. The germline V gene encodes CDR1 SGHDN and CDR2 FVKESK. CDR3 length: 15 residues. The V and J ends lost 4 bases and 1 base, in that order; junction bases with no gene match: 3. CDR3 residues: CASSRGGAGTDTQYF. CDR3 nucleotides: TGTGCCAGCAGCCGCGGGGGGGCCGGCACAGATACGCAGTATTTT.

The rearrangement uses TRBV24-1 and TRBJ2-2; no clear D. Germline values: CDR1 KGHDR, CDR2 SFDVKD. The CDR3 is 13 residues long. The V gene lost 6 bases and the J gene lost 3 bases, with 7 bases spanning the gap. CDR3 amino acids: CATSKEYTGELFF. The CDR3 DNA is TGTGCCACCAGTAAAGAGTACACCGGGGAGCTGTTTTTT.